The next 3 T cell receptor beta chains were all read from a single sample in a study of early T cells in non-severe SARS-CoV-2 infection. TCRdb re-derived calls from the 5' RACE reads in MiXCR, one entry per CDR3 protein. The sample includes 50,000 to 60,000 distinct CDR3 sequences, 9.5% to 12% seen only once; the top ten take less than 15%. Sequenced: whole blood. The receptors here all came from an adult who was a healthcare worker with PCR-confirmed SARS-CoV-2 infection or an uninfected control (not recorded which).

This clonotype has a handful of counts. V usage is TRBV21-1 and J usage is TRBJ2-1; TRBD2 was called by the table and not checked on the DNA. TRBV21-1 is a pseudogene. CDR3 length equals 14 residues. CDR3 sequence: CASRTGGDLNEQFF. The CDR3 nucleotides read TGTGCCAGCAGAACGGGAGGCGACTTAAATGAGCAGTTCTTC.

V is TRBV7-9 and J is TRBJ2-7; D is perhaps TRBD1 or TRBD2 (5 bases each). V lost 6 bases and J lost 0, with 15 bases in between. Per germline, CDR1 SEHNR and CDR2 FQNEAQ (reference sequence). This CDR3 comprises 15 residues. CDR3 region: CASSTIRDASYEQYF. The CDR3 bases are TGTGCCAGCAGTACCATACGGGACGCCTCCTACGAGCAGTACTTC.

This clonotype came up many times. The V and J genes are TRBV6-5 and TRBJ1-6; possible D gene TRBD1, 5 bases. Germline values: CDR1 MNHEY, CDR2 SVGAGI. The length of the CDR3 is 15 residues. V lost 2 bases to trimming and J lost 2 bases, with 7 bases between them. In DNA form, the CDR3 reads TGTGCCAGCAGTTACGGGGCGGCCTATAATTCACCCCTCCACTTT. Translation gives CASSYGAAYNSPLHF.